A single TCR beta chain is shown here with its context. Additional DNA sequences in this sample encode the identical CDR3. Germline V gene sequence: CDR1 MRHNA, CDR2 SNTAGT. Deletions cut 7 bases from V and 4 bases from J, with 11 bases between. The CDR3 length is 14 residues. This sample was taken from a study of cytomegalovirus exposure and HLA in healthy donors. It was with 60 Vbeta and 13 Jbeta primers that the PCR ran. Clones were sequenced by immunoSEQ multiplex PCR, and TCRdb holds only the in-frame ones, with some missing. The profile shows a few hundred thousand clones, 70% to 80% of them singletons.

What was sequenced was PBMCs. The J gene is TRBJ2-6, the V gene TRBV6-4; no definite D call. This TCR derives from a girl aged 2 to 10 in good health and CMV-seronegative. The CDR3 region has the DNA TGTGCCAGCAAAAGAGAGCCCGGGGCCAACGTCCTGACTTTC. Its translation is CASKREPGANVLTF.